Listed below are T cell receptor beta chains from one sample, sequenced in a study of T cell responses to AZD1222 COVID-19 vaccine. Measured with immunoSEQ multiplex PCR; TCRdb has only the in-frame clones, and not every one. The sample yields 150,000 to 200,000 clones, 75% to 90% seen once. The sequencing here drew on peripheral blood, taken on day 0 of AZD1222 vaccination. Receptors originate from an adult in good health. CDR3s include the opening cysteine and the closing phenylalanine or tryptophan. The D gene is left open where the match is weak. Size is omitted from some rows. Given values are once, few, many or a class for expanded clones.

D	size	V	J	DNA	CDR3
TRBD2	-	TRBV5-4	TRBJ2-2	TGTGCCAGCAGCTTGGGGCTAGCGGGAGGGCCCACCGGGGAGCTGTTTTTT	CASSLGLAGGPTGELFF
TRBD1	-	TRBV5-6	TRBJ2-7	TGTGCCAGCAGCTTGGAGACAGGGGTCTACGAGCAGTACTTC	CASSLETGVYEQYF
-	once	TRBV5-1	TRBJ1-1	TGCGCCAGCAGCTCGGCGGGAGGGAACACTGAAGCTTTCTTT	CASSSAGGNTEAFF
-	-	TRBV3-1/TRBV3-2	TRBJ2-7	TGTGCCAGCAGCCAAGTTGGTCCCAAGGGATTTTACGAGCAGTACTTC	CASSQVGPKGFYEQYF
-	-	TRBV27	TRBJ2-7	TGTGCCAGCAGTTTTCATGGGAACCCCTACGAGCAGTACTTC	CASSFHGNPYEQYF
TRBD1	-	TRBV19	TRBJ1-1	TGTGCCAGTAGTACCAGGACAGGGGAAGCTTTCTTT	CASSTRTGEAFF
-	-	TRBV5-1	TRBJ2-7	TGCGCCAGCAGACTCGGGACCGCTCTAGCCGGGGAGCAGTACTTC	CASRLGTALAGEQYF
-	-	TRBV6-2/TRBV6-3	TRBJ1-2	TGTGCCAGCAGTGACATCACCGGGGTCCACTATGGCTACACCTTC	CASSDITGVHYGYTF
-	-	TRBV28	TRBJ1-1	TGTGCCAGCAGGGGACGTGGGACGAACACTGAAGCTTTCTTT	CASRGRGTNTEAFF
-	-	TRBV7-2	TRBJ2-1	TGTGCCAGCAGCTTAGCAGAGCCCTCCTACAATGAGCAGTTCTTC	CASSLAEPSYNEQFF
TRBD2	few	TRBV30	TRBJ2-7	TGTGCCTGGAGTGACCGTTTCCTGACGGGGGGAACCTACGAGCAGTACTTC	CAWSDRFLTGGTYEQYF
TRBD1	-	TRBV5-5	TRBJ1-2	TGTGCCAGCAGTCTCGACAGGGGGCGCTTGGTCACCTTC	CASSLDRGRLVTF
-	few	TRBV5-6	TRBJ1-3	TGTGCCAGCAGCTTCTGGGGGCTCGAAGGAAACACCATATATTTT	CASSFWGLEGNTIYF
TRBD1	once	TRBV3-1/TRBV3-2	TRBJ1-2	TGTGCCAGCAGCCAAGGTTACCAGGGGGCTGGCTATGGCTACACCTTC	CASSQGYQGAGYGYTF
-	-	TRBV5-1	TRBJ1-3	TGCGCCAGCAGCACGAGTTCCTCTGGAAACACCATATATTTT	CASSTSSSGNTIYF
-	few	TRBV12-3/TRBV12-4	TRBJ2-7	TGTGCCAGCAGTTTCGGCAGGGTTGACGAGCAGTACTTC	CASSFGRVDEQYF
-	-	TRBV19	TRBJ2-5	TGTGCCAGTAGTACGAGACGGGAGTGGCAAGAGACCCAGTACTTC	CASSTRREWQETQYF
-	-	TRBV5-6	TRBJ2-1	TGTGCCAGCAGCTTTGACAATGAGCAGTTCTTC	CASSFDNEQFF
-	-	TRBV30	TRBJ1-2	TGTGCCTGGAGTCTCAGGATCTATGGCTACACCTTC	CAWSLRIYGYTF
TRBD1	-	TRBV29-1	TRBJ2-7	TGCAGCGTCAATCTAGGGGGGACAGGCTCCTACGAGCAGTACTTC	CSVNLGGTGSYEQYF
-	-	TRBV2	TRBJ1-2	TGTGCCAGCCGATCCAGGGACTATGGCTACACCTTC	CASRSRDYGYTF
-	-	TRBV19	TRBJ1-1	TGTGCCAGTAGTATGTCCCTCCACAGGGCCACTGAAGCTTTCTTT	CASSMSLHRATEAFF
TRBD1	once	TRBV2	TRBJ1-1	TGTGCCAGCAGTGAAAGGGGACAGATGAACACTGAAGCTTTCTTT	CASSERGQMNTEAFF
TRBD2	-	TRBV9	TRBJ2-1	TGTGCCAGCAGCCCTTCTAGCGGGAGTTGGAATGAGCAGTTCTTC	CASSPSSGSWNEQFF
-	-	TRBV11-2	TRBJ2-2	TGTGCCAGCAGCTTCTCGAACACCGGGGAGCTGTTTTTT	CASSFSNTGELFF
TRBD2	-	TRBV7-9	TRBJ2-1	TGTGCCAGCAGCTTAGTCCCAGCGGGATCACATGAGCAGTTCTTC	CASSLVPAGSHEQFF
-	-	TRBV10-3	TRBJ2-3	TGTGCCATCAGTGAGTCGACGACAGATACGCAGTATTTT	CAISESTTDTQYF
-	-	TRBV5-1	TRBJ1-1	TGCGCCAGCAGCTTGGCCAGCAGGGAGTTAACTGAAGCTTTCTTT	CASSLASRELTEAFF
-	-	TRBV5-1	TRBJ1-2	TGCGCCAGCCAGCCAGCCGGTGGGTATGGCTACACCTTC	CASQPAGGYGYTF
-	-	TRBV5-4	TRBJ2-7	TGTGCCAGCAGCTTGGGGGGACCCTCCTACGAGCAGTACTTC	CASSLGGPSYEQYF
-	-	TRBV19	TRBJ2-7	TGTGCCAGTTCACAGGGCTACGAGCAGTACTTC	CASSQGYEQYF
TRBD1	-	TRBV27	TRBJ2-7	TGTGCCAGCTCGACAGGGGACGAGCAGTACTTC	CASSTGDEQYF
-	-	TRBV4-2	TRBJ2-2	TGTGCCAGCAGCCAATTCGCGAACACCGGGGAGCTGTTTTTT	CASSQFANTGELFF
-	few	TRBV14	TRBJ2-5	TGTGCCAGCAGCCCCCGTAGGGCGGTGGAGACCCAGTACTTC	CASSPRRAVETQYF
-	-	TRBV3-1/TRBV3-2	TRBJ2-7	TGTGCCAGCAGCCATGTAGCCTACGAGCAGTACTTC	CASSHVAYEQYF
-	-	TRBV7-8	TRBJ1-1	TGTGCCAGCAGCTTAGCGCACACTGAAGCTTTCTTT	CASSLAHTEAFF
-	-	TRBV28	TRBJ2-7	TGTGCCAGCAGCCCTTCGGAGCGGCAGTACTTC	CASSPSERQYF
-	-	TRBV4-1	TRBJ1-6	TGCGCCAGCAGCCAAGATTCCTCACCCCTCCACTTT	CASSQDSSPLHF
TRBD1	few	TRBV11-2	TRBJ1-5	TGTGCCAGCAGCTCCCGGACAGGGGGAAACAATCAGCCCCAGCATTTT	CASSSRTGGNNQPQHF
-	-	TRBV24-1	TRBJ1-5	TGTGCCACCAGTGATTCGTCGGCGGGGGGCCATCAGCCCCAGCATTTT	CATSDSSAGGHQPQHF
TRBD1	-	TRBV5-6	TRBJ1-4	TGTGCCAGCAGCTCGCCCCAGACAGGGCCTCCAGGAAAACTGTTTTTT	CASSSPQTGPPGKLFF
-	-	TRBV28	TRBJ1-5	TGTGCCATACGCAGGGATAGCAATCAGCCCCAGCATTTT	CAIRRDSNQPQHF
-	-	TRBV5-3	TRBJ2-1	TGTGCCAGAAGCAGCCGGGACTACAATGAGCAGTTCTTC	CARSSRDYNEQFF
TRBD2	-	TRBV2	TRBJ2-7	TGTGCCAGCAGTATAGCGGGAGTTTCCTACGAGCAGTACTTC	CASSIAGVSYEQYF
TRBD2	-	TRBV3-1/TRBV3-2	TRBJ2-1	TGTGCCAGCAGCCAAGGTCCCCCGTGGAGCGGGAGAAGTAATGAGCAGTTCTTC	CASSQGPPWSGRSNEQFF
TRBD2	-	TRBV7-9	TRBJ2-3	TGTGCCAGCAGCCCCGGACTAGCGGGAGTAGAAACGCAGTATTTT	CASSPGLAGVETQYF